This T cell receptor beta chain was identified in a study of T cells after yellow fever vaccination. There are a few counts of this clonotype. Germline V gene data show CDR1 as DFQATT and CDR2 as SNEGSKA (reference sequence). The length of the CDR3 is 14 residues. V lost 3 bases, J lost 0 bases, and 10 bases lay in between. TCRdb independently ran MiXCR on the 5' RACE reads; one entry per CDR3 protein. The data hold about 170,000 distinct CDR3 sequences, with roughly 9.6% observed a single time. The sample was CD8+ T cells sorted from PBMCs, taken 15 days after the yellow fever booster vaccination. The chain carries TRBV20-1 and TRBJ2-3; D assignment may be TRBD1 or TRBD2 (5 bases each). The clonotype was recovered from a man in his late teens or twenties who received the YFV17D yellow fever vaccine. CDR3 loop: CSASYWGSTDTQYF. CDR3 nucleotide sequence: TGCAGTGCTAGTTATTGGGGGAGCACAGATACGCAGTATTTT.